This T cell receptor beta chain was retrieved from a study of cytomegalovirus exposure and HLA in healthy donors. It was with 60 Vbeta and 13 Jbeta primers that the PCR ran. Assay used: immunoSEQ multiplex PCR; TCRdb lists only in-frame clones, some missing. This sample has more than 95,000 clones; 65% to 80% occur once, and the top ten carry under 3%. Germline loops: CDR1 MNHNS, CDR2 SASEGT. The CDR3 has 15 residues. Unmatched junction bases numbered 5, after V lost 6 bases and J lost 3 bases. The material sequenced was PBMCs. The clonotype was recovered from a female donor in good health and CMV-seropositive. The rearrangement uses TRBV6-1 and TRBJ2-1; TRBD2 matches at 10 bases. CDR3 sequence reads: CASSYGTSDYNEQFF. CDR3 nucleotide sequence: TGTGCCAGCAGCTATGGGACTAGCGACTACAATGAGCAGTTCTTC.